This T cell receptor (beta chain) stems from a study of blood T cell repertoires in COVID-19 (dated by TCRdb to about 2020). At the level of the whole study: Samples from collaborators originated in the United States, Italy and Spain and spanned both the acute and convalescent phases of COVID-19. The prospective study material was composed of cDNA or gDNA derived from T cells, B-cell-depleted T cells, or PBMCs. A freely available public database, intended as a resource for researchers studying the immune response to SARS-CoV-2, is where the repertoires were released. Subjects who had been exposed to COVID-19, were actively infected with it, or had recovered from it provided the deeply sampled blood TCRbeta repertoires that made up the dataset. The samples were drawn from two sources: the first 160 participants of the ongoing ImmuneRACE study, and some 1,300 subjects contributed by 6 global collaborators. Where HLA class I and class II types were available, the types were taken from metadata supplied by the sample provider, not from assay-based typing. Sample metadata almost always included a de-identified subject ID, COVID-19 status, age in years and sex.

The CDR3 measures 14 amino acids from cysteine to phenylalanine. The DNA shown is the 42-base CDR3, in frame from base 1. Per the germline V gene, SGHTA is the CDR1 and FQGNSA is the CDR2. Trimming removed 5 bases from V and 4 bases from J; the gene matches leave 7 bases unexplained. The collaborating institutions used their own protocols to collect whole blood in K2EDTA tubes. Collaborator samples were shipped for TCRbeta analysis as frozen whole blood, isolated PBMCs, or DNA extracted from either sample type. As regards this clone: The specificity of this receptor is unknown. No base qualities exist here, and no much larger clone lies one base off it.

TCRbeta CDR3 regions were amplified from genomic DNA using the immunoSEQ Assay, a bias-controlled multiplex PCR. Per the authors' processing: The number of nucleated cells in each sample was estimated by amplification of reference gene primers within the assay. To quantify the absolute abundance of each unique TCRbeta CDR3 rearrangement, sequence reads were collapsed and filtered. For each sample, productive Simpson clonality was calculated as the square root of Simpson's diversity index across productive rearrangements. Held by TCRdb, this immuneACCESS table contains in-frame sequences only and omits some clones. Under half of the omission traces to an unresolved V gene where checked; the cause of the rest is unknown. Clone size and V and J calls were adopted from that table, with D and trimming inferred from the DNA. The sample records around 260,000 clones, more than 85% of which are singletons. Clones ranked in the top ten supply about 3.6% of the sample.

Study-wide findings and limitations: Clinical and demographic metadata were provided uncurated, with the amount varying by source and participant.

Sequenced sample: peripheral blood. The rearranged chain carries TRBV7-2 and TRBJ1-2, with 7 bases in between that match TRBD1. The sequence was collected from a man aged 18 to 29 with active or convalescent COVID-19. CDR3 reads: CASSPTTGIYGYTF. The DNA sequence follows: TGTGCCAGCAGCCCGACGACAGGGATCTATGGCTACACCTTC.